This TCR beta chain was identified during a study of beta chain features in type 1 diabetes. Notes on the study in general: Among patients, naive, central memory and Treg TCRB repertoires appeared more similar than among healthy donors. The study found moderately but significantly shorter TCRB CDR3s in all four CD4+ subsets of Type 1 diabetes patients. Researchers cautioned that cDNA sequencing could over-represent cells with high TCR expression.

Germline CDR1 MDHEN, CDR2 SYDVKM. V lost 5 bases and J lost 2, with 12 bases in between. The CDR3 runs 14 residues. Regarding this clone: The antigen is not known.

TCRB transcripts that were expressed got sequenced, as all of the isolated RNA had been reverse transcribed. The data were produced by immunoSEQ multiplex PCR, yet TCRdb's version contains in-frame clones alone and is incomplete. The sample gives about 340,000 clones, roughly 13% of which show up once; roughly 0.015% is in the top ten. Roughly 110 mL of blood, on average, came from one heparinised draw per donor. The chain recombines TRBV28 with TRBJ1-2; D is possibly TRBD1 (5 bases). The material sequenced was naive CD4+ T cells from blood. The origin of this receptor is a young woman with type 1 diabetes. The CDR3 DNA reads as TGTGCCAGCAGTCCCCCACGGGGGAACTATGGCTACACCTTC. Translation: CASSPPRGNYGYTF.